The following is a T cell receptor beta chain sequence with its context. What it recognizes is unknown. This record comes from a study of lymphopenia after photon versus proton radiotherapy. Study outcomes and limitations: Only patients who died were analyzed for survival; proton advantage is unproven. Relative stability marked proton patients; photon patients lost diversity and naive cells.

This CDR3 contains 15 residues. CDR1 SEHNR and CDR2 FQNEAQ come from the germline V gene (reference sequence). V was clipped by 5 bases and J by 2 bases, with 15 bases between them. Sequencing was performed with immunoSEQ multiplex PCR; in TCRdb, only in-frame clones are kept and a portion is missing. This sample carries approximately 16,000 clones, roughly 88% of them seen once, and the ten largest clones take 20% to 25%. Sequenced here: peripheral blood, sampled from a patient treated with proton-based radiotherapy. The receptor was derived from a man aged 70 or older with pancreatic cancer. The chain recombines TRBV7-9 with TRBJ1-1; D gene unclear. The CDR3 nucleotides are TGTGCCAGCAGCACATCAAGTTTCGTAAACACTGAAGCTTTCTTT. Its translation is CASSTSSFVNTEAFF.